What follows are 30 T cell receptor beta chains derived from one specimen sequenced in a study of technical replicates of blood from several donors (dated by TCRdb to the late 2010s). Libraries were built with the immunoSEQ multiplex PCR assay. TCRdb's version of the immuneACCESS table is confined to in-frame rearrangements and falls short of the full clone set. An unresolved V gene accounts for under half of the shortfall where checked; the remainder is of unknown origin. The sample has approximately 65,000 clones on record, roughly 86% of them singletons. The leading ten clones occupy roughly 5% of the sample. The sequenced sample was PBMCs. Receptors were obtained from a human donor in good health. Some clones in this sample may be carry-over from other donors' samples.

The chain joins TRBV6-1 to TRBJ1-2, with TRBD1 matching over 10 bases. Trimming at V came to 4 bases and at J to 5 bases, leaving 10 bases not matched to a gene. Germline V lookup: CDR1 MNHNS, CDR2 SASEGT. This CDR3 contains 16 residues. CDR3 amino acids: CASSGSGTGERYGYTF. In nucleotides, the CDR3 is TGTGCCAGCAGTGGATCCGGGACAGGGGAGCGGTATGGCTACACCTTC.

The chain employs TRBV4-3 and TRBJ2-6; no clear D. The germline V and J ends were trimmed by 4 bases and 0 bases, with 7 bases remaining between them. This CDR3 is 15 amino acids long. Germline CDR1 and CDR2: LGHNA and YSLEER. The DNA for the CDR3 is TGCGCCAGCAGCCCACTCGGCTCTGGGGCCAACGTCCTGACTTTC. This gives the protein CASSPLGSGANVLTF.

This sequence joins TRBV6-4 and TRBJ2-1, with D possibly matching TRBD2 (6 bases). From germline, CDR1 is MRHNA and CDR2 SNTAGT. This CDR3 is built from 14 residues. Trimming removed 6 bases from V and 8 bases from J, with 17 bases in between. CDR3 DNA: TGTGCCAGCAGGCGGGAACAGGCCGGGTATGAGCAGTTCTTC. Translation gives CASRREQAGYEQFF.

The V gene is TRBV7-2, the J gene TRBJ2-3; a possible D gene is TRBD2 (5 bases). Trimming cost V 4 bases and J 2 bases, with 13 bases left between them. Germline CDR1 and CDR2: SGHTA and FQGNSA. The CDR3 spans 15 residues. CDR3: CASSSSSWFTDTQYF. In DNA form, the CDR3 reads TGTGCCAGCAGCTCATCTAGCTGGTTCACAGATACGCAGTATTTT.

By sample share, this clone is medium-sized. The V and J genes are TRBV9 and TRBJ2-1; D perhaps matches TRBD1 (6 bases). V dropped 3 bases and J dropped 9 bases, with 28 bases sitting between them. Germline V gives CDR1 SGDLS, CDR2 YYNGEE. CDR3 length equals 18 residues. The CDR3 DNA reads as TGTGCCAGCAGCGACGCCGCCGCAGGGGCTAGAAGGCGCGGTGAGCAGTTCTTC. It yields the protein CASSDAAAGARRRGEQFF.

The chain recombines TRBV6-5 with TRBJ1-1; the match to TRBD1 covers 8 bases. The CDR3 contains 15 residues. V lost 5 bases and J lost 4; bases outside the gene matches: 9. The germline V gene encodes CDR1 MNHEY and CDR2 SVGAGI. CDR3 sequence reads: CASSKSITGGTEAFF. CDR3 coding DNA: TGTGCCAGCAGTAAATCCATCACAGGGGGCACTGAAGCTTTCTTT.

This rearrangement joins TRBV5-4 to TRBJ2-3; 9 bases are shared with TRBD2. The J segment lost 2 bases and the V segment lost 4 bases, leaving 8 bases of the junction unmatched. The CDR3 loop spans 16 amino acids. Germline V gives CDR1 SGHNT, CDR2 YYREEE (reference sequence). The CDR3 loop reads CASSLTLAGLTDTQYF. CDR3 bases: TGTGCCAGCAGCCTAACTCTAGCGGGGCTCACAGATACGCAGTATTTT.

The chain links TRBV6-6 to TRBJ2-3, with 9 nucleotides matching TRBD2. V lost 10 bases to trimming and J lost 4 bases; unmatched junction nucleotides: 6. This CDR3 spans 13 amino acids. Germline values: CDR1 MNHNY, CDR2 SVGAGI (reference sequence). CDR3 protein: CATSGTSPDTQYF. CDR3 DNA: TGTGCCACATCCGGGACTAGCCCAGATACGCAGTATTTT.

This chain connects TRBV5-1 to TRBJ1-5; possibly TRBD1 for D (6 bases). Germline CDR1 reads SGHRS; CDR2 reads YFSETQ. The CDR3 is 14 residues long. Trimming pared 5 bases from V and 8 bases from J, leaving 17 bases between. CDR3 sequence (DNA): TGCGCCAGCAGTTCGACAGGAGCCGAGAAGCCCCAGCATTTT. It encodes CASSSTGAEKPQHF.

The chain links TRBV7-8 to TRBJ2-2; TRBD2 is a possible D gene (6 bases). V lost 1 base and J lost 1, with 10 bases in between. The germline V gene has CDR1 SGHVS and CDR2 FQNEAQ. The CDR3 is made up of 16 amino acids. The CDR3, as DNA: TGTGCCAGCAGCTTAGAAGCGGGCAGGAACACCGGGGAGCTGTTTTTT. It is translated as CASSLEAGRNTGELFF.

The rearrangement uses TRBV2 and TRBJ1-4; D ambiguous. Germline V gives CDR1 SNHLY, CDR2 FYNNEI. V lost 5 bases and J 7 bases, leaving 8 bases between the germline ends. The CDR3 is made up of 12 amino acids. CDR3 amino acids: CASSQTAEKLFF. Written as DNA, the CDR3 is TGTGCCAGCAGTCAGACTGCTGAAAAACTGTTTTTT.

The chain has TRBV19 and TRBJ2-7, with D possibly being TRBD2 (5 bases). CDR3 length: 12 residues. The V and J ends lost 8 bases and 7 bases respectively, with 15 bases between them. Germline V lookup: CDR1 LNHDA, CDR2 SQIVND (reference sequence). The CDR3 loop reads CASRYSGWEQYF. CDR3 nucleotides: TGTGCCAGTCGGTATTCGGGGTGGGAGCAGTACTTC.

This chain links TRBV19 with TRBJ1-6, with D perhaps matching TRBD1 (5 bases). Germline CDR1 LNHDA, CDR2 SQIVND (reference sequence). The CDR3 totals 14 residues. V shed 3 bases and J shed 10 bases, with 13 bases lying between them. As DNA, the CDR3 is TGTGCCAGTAGTATTCCAGGGATAATATCACCCCTCCACTTT. It specifies CASSIPGIISPLHF.

The chain has TRBV11-3 and TRBJ2-3; 14 nucleotides align to TRBD2. Germline assignment: CDR1 SGHNT and CDR2 YENEEA. This CDR3 spans 14 amino acids. J was trimmed by 11 bases and V by 5 bases; bases with no gene match: 6. CDR3 residues: CASSQGTSGGMQYF. In DNA, the CDR3 is TGTGCCAGCAGCCAAGGGACTAGCGGGGGAATGCAGTATTTT.

This chain uses TRBV10-3 with TRBJ1-1; 8 nucleotides align to TRBD1. The germline V gene encodes CDR1 ENHRY and CDR2 SYGVKD. V was clipped by 3 bases and J by 8 bases; unmatched bases: 14. This CDR3 contains 16 residues. The CDR3 here is CAISEGGADRGREAFF. The CDR3 coding sequence is TGTGCCATCAGTGAAGGAGGGGCAGACAGGGGCCGAGAAGCTTTCTTT.

The J gene is TRBJ1-3, the V gene TRBV7-2; maybe TRBD1 (6 bases). The CDR3 contains 14 residues. Germline V gene data show CDR1 as SGHTA and CDR2 as FQGNSA. V was shortened by 6 bases and J by 4 bases, with 13 bases between the two germline ends. The CDR3 spells CASRVQGTGNTIYF. The CDR3 DNA is TGTGCCAGCAGGGTACAGGGAACCGGAAACACCATATATTTT.

This sequence joins TRBV18 and TRBJ2-1, with D unresolved. The length of the CDR3 is 11 residues. Looked up from germline, CDR1 is KGHSH and CDR2 is LQKENI. The ends were cut back, 2 bases at V and 9 bases at J, with 5 bases in the middle. The CDR3 sequence: CASSPAAEQFF. The CDR3 nucleotides are TGTGCCAGCTCACCAGCGGCTGAGCAGTTCTTC.

This chain links TRBV4-3 with TRBJ1-2; 7 nucleotides line up with TRBD1. The germline gives CDR1 LGHNA, CDR2 YSLEER. This CDR3 contains 15 residues. Trimming took 0 bases from V and 7 from J; bases not matched to a gene: 8. The CDR3 DNA is TGCGCCAGCAGCCAAGATTACCGGACAGGTTCTGGCTACACCTTC. Translating it yields CASSQDYRTGSGYTF.

The V gene is TRBV7-7, the J gene TRBJ2-5, with D possibly being TRBD2 (5 bases). V was shortened by 5 bases and J by 5 bases, with 9 bases between the two germline ends. Germline V gene data show CDR1 as SSHAT and CDR2 as FNYEAQ (reference sequence). The CDR3 is 12 amino acids. The CDR3 bases are TGTGCCAGCAGCCCGGGGTGGGAGACCCAGTACTTC. Residues: CASSPGWETQYF.

V usage is TRBV4-3 and J usage is TRBJ2-1; 11 positions match TRBD2. The CDR3 contains 15 residues. The J segment lost 5 bases and the V segment lost 4 bases, leaving 4 bases of the junction unmatched. Germline loops: CDR1 LGHNA, CDR2 YSLEER. The CDR3 loop is CASSLGTSGNNEQFF. CDR3 sequence (DNA): TGCGCCAGCAGCCTCGGGACTAGCGGCAACAATGAGCAGTTCTTC.

The chain couples TRBV15 to TRBJ2-1; D gene ambiguous. Trimming removed 1 base at V and 5 bases at J, with 3 bases between. CDR1 is LNHNV and CDR2 is YYDKDF in the germline V gene (reference sequence). The CDR3 runs 12 residues. Here the CDR3 DNA reads TGTGCCACCAGCAGAGCCAACAATGAGCAGTTCTTC. Amino acids: CATSRANNEQFF.

The sample holds one count of this clone. The chain has TRBV5-1 and TRBJ2-1, with a weak D call TRBD2 (6 bases). This CDR3 region has 15 residues. V lost 1 base and J 4 bases, leaving 12 bases between the germline ends. Germline V CDR1 and CDR2: SGHRS, YFSETQ. Here the CDR3 reads CASSLSSGGYNEQFF. The CDR3 nucleotides read TGCGCCAGCAGCTTGAGTAGCGGAGGTTACAATGAGCAGTTCTTC.

CDR3: CASSLNWRGGTGELFF. In DNA, the CDR3 is TGTGCCAGCAGCTTGAACTGGAGGGGAGGCACCGGGGAGCTGTTTTTT. The chain recombines TRBV5-6 with TRBJ2-2, with D possibly matching TRBD2 (6 bases). This CDR3 contains 16 residues. The V end lost 1 base, the J end lost 4 bases, and 14 bases lay between the germline ends. Germline CDR1 and CDR2: SGHDT and YYEEEE.

The sample holds one count of this clone. This sequence joins TRBV7-9 and TRBJ2-5; maybe TRBD2 (5 bases). This CDR3 has 14 amino acids. The germline V and J ends were trimmed by 0 bases and 2 bases, with 7 bases remaining between them. Per the germline V gene, CDR1 is SEHNR and CDR2 is FQNEAQ (reference sequence). CDR3 protein: CASSLAAGQETQYF. The CDR3 DNA reads as TGTGCCAGCAGCTTAGCCGCGGGTCAAGAGACCCAGTACTTC.

The chain employs TRBV7-9 and TRBJ1-2; possible D gene TRBD1, 5 bases. Germline CDR1 SEHNR, CDR2 FQNEAQ (reference sequence). The CDR3 is 13 residues long. V lost 4 bases and J lost 8, with 14 bases in between. The CDR3 reads CASSSLEGMGYTF. CDR3 coding DNA: TGTGCCAGCAGCTCCCTGGAGGGGATGGGCTACACCTTC.

The chain is built from TRBV6-5 and TRBJ2-2; 7 nucleotides align to TRBD2. V shed 8 bases and J 4 bases; nucleotides not matched to a gene: 10. CDR3 length equals 15 residues. Germline V gene sequence: CDR1 MNHEY, CDR2 SVGAGI. CDR3 nucleotides: TGTGCCAGCCGAATGCTGGCGGGGGTCACCGGGGAGCTGTTTTTT. Its translation: CASRMLAGVTGELFF.

The chain has TRBV7-9 and TRBJ1-1; 10 bases line up with TRBD1. The CDR3 is 16 amino acids. Germline CDR1 is SEHNR and CDR2 is FQNEAQ (reference sequence). V trimming: 4 bases; J trimming: 0 bases; junction bases outside the gene matches: 5. As DNA, the CDR3 is TGTGCCAGCAGCTACGGGACAGGGGCCTTGAACACTGAAGCTTTCTTT. It codes for CASSYGTGALNTEAFF.

The V gene is TRBV30, the J gene TRBJ2-1; weak D call: TRBD2 (5 bases). The CDR3 length is 11 residues. Trimming removed 2 bases at V and 8 bases at J, with 7 bases between. The germline V gene has CDR1 GTSNPN and CDR2 SVGIG (reference sequence). For the CDR3, the DNA is TGTGCCTGGAGTTCGGGATATGAGCAGTTCTTC. Protein: CAWSSGYEQFF.

The chain couples TRBV30 to TRBJ2-7; D gene ambiguous. The germline CDR1 and CDR2 sequences are GTSNPN and SVGIG (reference sequence). V was shortened by 7 bases and J by 7 bases, with 14 bases between the two germline ends. This CDR3 contains 11 residues. CDR3 residues: CAYKRGREQYF. The CDR3 DNA reads TGTGCCTATAAGCGAGGCCGGGAGCAGTACTTC.

The chain has TRBV4-1 and TRBJ2-5; unclear D gene. The ends were cut back, 0 bases at V and 3 bases at J, with 2 bases in the middle. The CDR3 length is 12 residues. CDR1 MGHRA and CDR2 YSYEKL come from the germline V gene. CDR3 bases: TGCGCCAGCAGCCAAGATAAAGAGACCCAGTACTTC. As protein: CASSQDKETQYF.